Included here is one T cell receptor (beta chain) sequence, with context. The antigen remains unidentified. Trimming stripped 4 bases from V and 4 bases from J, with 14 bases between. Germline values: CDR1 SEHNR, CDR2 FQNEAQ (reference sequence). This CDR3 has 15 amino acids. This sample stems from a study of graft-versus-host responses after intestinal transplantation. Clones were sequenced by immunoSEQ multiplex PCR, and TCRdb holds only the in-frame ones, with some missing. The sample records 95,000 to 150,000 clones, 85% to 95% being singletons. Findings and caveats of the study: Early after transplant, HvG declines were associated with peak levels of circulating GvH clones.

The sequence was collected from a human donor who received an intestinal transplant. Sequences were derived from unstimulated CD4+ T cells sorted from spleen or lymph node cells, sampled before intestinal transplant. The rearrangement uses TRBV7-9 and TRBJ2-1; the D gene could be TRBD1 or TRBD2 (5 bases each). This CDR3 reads CASSWGSGRYNEQFF. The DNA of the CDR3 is TGTGCCAGCAGCTGGGGCTCGGGAAGGTACAATGAGCAGTTCTTC.